One and the same sample provided the 27 T cell receptor beta chains below, sequenced in a study of T-cell reconstitution after alpha-beta-depleted transplantation in children. Unique molecular identifiers were built into the TCRbeta library. TCRdb reprocessed the PCR reads with MiXCR, giving one entry per CDR3 protein. The sample lists approximately 590,000 distinct CDR3 sequences, more than 9% occurring once. Source: PBMCs from the stem cell graft donor, taken from the stem cell graft. These receptors originate from a human donor who donated a stem cell graft to a child with acute myeloid leukemia.

The chain is built from TRBV3-1 and TRBJ1-2; 7 bases map to TRBD1. The V and J ends lost 6 bases and 3 bases, in that order; junction bases with no gene match: 10. Germline V gives CDR1 LGHDT, CDR2 YNNKEL (reference sequence). The CDR3 loop spans 15 amino acids. The CDR3 nucleotides read TGTGCCAGCAGTCGACTAGACAGGGAAGACTATGGCTACACCTTC. Translating it yields CASSRLDREDYGYTF.

V gene TRBV6-1 combines with J gene TRBJ2-3; 9 bases align to TRBD1. The germline V gene has CDR1 MNHNS and CDR2 SASEGT. Germline trimming cut 8 bases from V and 6 bases from J; bases unmatched to any gene: 9. The CDR3 extends over 14 amino acids. The CDR3 DNA reads TGTGCCAGCGCACAGGGGGCGTCGGTGGATACGCAGTATTTT. Translating gives CASAQGASVDTQYF.

This clonotype came up many times. V is TRBV28 and J is TRBJ2-3; D call uncertain. Germline-derived CDR1 and CDR2 are MDHEN and SYDVKM. V dropped 5 bases and J dropped 1 base, with 7 bases sitting between them. CDR3 length: 13 residues. Here the CDR3 reads CASSPQGTDTQYF. CDR3 in DNA: TGTGCCAGCAGTCCCCAGGGCACAGATACGCAGTATTTT.

V gene TRBV5-1 combines with J gene TRBJ2-1; 7 bases line up with TRBD2. CDR1 is SGHRS and CDR2 is YFSETQ in the germline V gene. This CDR3 is 14 amino acids long. V lost 2 bases and J lost 9; bases outside the gene matches: 8. The CDR3, as DNA: TGCGCCAGCAGCTTCGGGGGAGGGGCCGGTGAGCAGTTCTTC. It codes for CASSFGGGAGEQFF.

The CDR3 protein is CASSFKGSETQYF. The CDR3 DNA reads as TGCGCCAGCAGCTTCAAAGGGAGCGAGACCCAGTACTTC. The rearrangement joins TRBV5-1 to TRBJ2-5, with a weak D call TRBD2 (5 bases). V lost 2 bases and J 5 bases, leaving 10 bases between the germline ends. The CDR3 runs to 13 residues. Germline values: CDR1 SGHRS, CDR2 YFSETQ.

The chain joins TRBV5-1 to TRBJ2-1; 9 nucleotides match TRBD2. V shed 0 bases and J 5 bases; nucleotides not matched to a gene: 15. Germline V lookup: CDR1 SGHRS, CDR2 YFSETQ. The CDR3 runs to 19 residues. The DNA for the CDR3 is TGCGCCAGCAGCTTGGGCCCTCTAATACTAGCGGGTATCCACAATGAGCAGTTCTTC. This sequence encodes CASSLGPLILAGIHNEQFF.

This clonotype was found many times. The chain is built from TRBV5-6 and TRBJ2-7; 12 bases map to TRBD2. The V segment lost 0 bases and the J segment 7 bases; nucleotides outside the gene matches: 5. The germline CDR1 and CDR2 sequences are SGHDT and YYEEEE. The CDR3 covers 15 residues. This chain's CDR3 is CASSLGLAGDREQYF. DNA for the CDR3: TGTGCCAGCAGCTTGGGACTAGCGGGAGACAGGGAGCAGTACTTC.

J is TRBJ1-1 and V is TRBV7-3; D gene ambiguous. The CDR3 extends over 13 amino acids. V lost 6 bases and J lost 4, with 12 bases in between. Germline V CDR1 and CDR2: SGHTA, FQGTGA. The CDR3 spells CASRPRQVTEAFF. The DNA of the CDR3 is TGTGCCAGCAGACCAAGGCAAGTCACTGAAGCTTTCTTT.

The chain links TRBV5-1 to TRBJ2-2; 13 bases are a match to TRBD2. Germline CDR1 and CDR2: SGHRS and YFSETQ. This CDR3 spans 17 amino acids. With 3 bases clipped from V and 6 bases from J, the junction kept 8 bases outside the gene matches. The CDR3 nucleotides are TGCGCCAGCAGCTCGGGACTAGCGGGAAAAGGATCCGGGGAGCTGTTTTTT. It codes for CASSSGLAGKGSGELFF.

This clonotype was counted only a few times. The J gene is TRBJ2-3, the V gene TRBV7-2; D perhaps matches TRBD2 (5 bases). V lost 2 bases and J lost 4, with 13 bases in between. This CDR3 spans 15 amino acids. Germline CDR1 reads SGHTA; CDR2 reads FQGNSA. CDR3 sequence: CASSLLRDSADTQYF. The CDR3 DNA reads as TGTGCCAGCAGCTTATTACGGGATTCCGCAGATACGCAGTATTTT.

In this sample, this clonotype turned up a few times. This chain uses TRBV6-1 with TRBJ2-1; 14 positions agree with TRBD2. The V gene's germline CDR1 is MNHNS and CDR2 SASEGT. J was trimmed by 7 bases and V by 10 bases; bases with no gene match: 9. This CDR3 is 15 amino acids long. CDR3: CATSGTSGSLNEQFF. CDR3 nucleotides: TGTGCCACCTCCGGGACTAGCGGGAGTTTGAATGAGCAGTTCTTC.

There are a few counts of this clonotype. V usage is TRBV7-3 and J usage is TRBJ2-3, with no clear D. V lost 4 bases and J lost 2, with 10 bases in between. The CDR3 has 14 amino acids. Germline V gene lookup returns CDR1 SGHTA and CDR2 FQGTGA. The chain's CDR3 is CASSSDPYTDTQYF. The CDR3 DNA reads as TGTGCCAGCAGCTCTGACCCATACACAGATACGCAGTATTTT.

This clonotype was picked up many times. V is TRBV7-2 and J is TRBJ1-1; D is unclear. Trimming left V 3 bases short and J 6 bases short, with 14 bases between. CDR1 and CDR2 from the germline V gene are SGHTA and FQGNSA. CDR3 length equals 14 residues. CDR3 in DNA: TGTGCCAGCAGCTTCACAAATCTTTTGTCTGAAGCTTTCTTT. Protein sequence: CASSFTNLLSEAFF.

A few counts support this clonotype. J is TRBJ2-7 and V is TRBV4-2; possible D gene TRBD2, 6 bases. The germline V and J ends were trimmed by 4 bases and 1 base, with 23 bases remaining between them. This CDR3 has 18 amino acids. Germline V gene lookup returns CDR1 LGHNA and CDR2 YNFKEQ. The CDR3 DNA reads TGTGCCAGCAGCCCAAAGGGTGGGTCGGAGGGGTGGTCCTACGAGCAGTACTTC. Its translation: CASSPKGGSEGWSYEQYF.

Many counts were recorded for this clonotype. J is TRBJ2-1 and V is TRBV4-2; 7 nucleotides match TRBD2. Germline CDR1 and CDR2: LGHNA and YNFKEQ. V was pared by 1 base and J by 7 bases, with 10 bases of the junction left unmatched. The CDR3 length is 16 residues. The CDR3 sequence is CASSQADSSGMNEQFF. The CDR3 bases are TGTGCCAGCAGCCAAGCAGATTCTAGCGGCATGAATGAGCAGTTCTTC.

The rearrangement links TRBV30 to TRBJ2-3; D not certain. V was cut by 0 bases and J by 2 bases, with 21 bases left in between. This CDR3 contains 18 residues. The germline V gene encodes CDR1 GTSNPN and CDR2 SVGIG (reference sequence). In nucleotides, the CDR3 is TGTGCCTGGAGTGTACCGAAAAAAAAAGCACCAAACACAGATACGCAGTATTTT. It yields the protein CAWSVPKKKAPNTDTQYF.

The CDR3 DNA sequence: TGTGCCATCAGTGAGTTTCCGGGACAGGGGACTTCTTCACCCCTCCACTTT. The encoded protein is CAISEFPGQGTSSPLHF. This chain links TRBV10-3 with TRBJ1-6; 10 bases align to TRBD1. V trimming: 1 base; J trimming: 9 bases; junction bases outside the gene matches: 9. The CDR3 sequence is 17 residues long. Germline CDR1 ENHRY, CDR2 SYGVKD.

This CDR3 is CASSHEGTSGSYEQYF. The CDR3 region has the DNA TGTGCCAGCAGCCACGAGGGCACTAGCGGTTCCTACGAGCAGTACTTC. The chain combines TRBV7-2 with TRBJ2-7; 8 positions agree with TRBD2. This CDR3 has 16 amino acids. Trimming took 5 bases from V and 1 from J; bases not matched to a gene: 10. From germline, CDR1 is SGHTA and CDR2 FQGNSA.

The rearrangement links TRBV15 to TRBJ2-5; 11 bases match TRBD1. The CDR3 totals 15 residues. The V segment lost 2 bases and the J segment 5 bases; nucleotides outside the gene matches: 4. The germline CDR1 and CDR2 sequences are LNHNV and YYDKDF (reference sequence). CDR3 coding DNA: TGTGCCACCAGCAGACGGACAGGGGGCTATGAGACCCAGTACTTC. It is translated as CATSRRTGGYETQYF.

This clonotype has a count of ten or more. The V gene is TRBV7-2, the J gene TRBJ2-1; D not certain. Trimming left V 2 bases short and J 3 bases short, with 8 bases between. The CDR3 totals 14 residues. Germline-derived CDR1 and CDR2 are SGHTA and FQGNSA. For the CDR3, the DNA is TGTGCCAGCAGCTTAATGCTAGACTACAATGAGCAGTTCTTC. Its translation is CASSLMLDYNEQFF.

This chain connects TRBV12-3 or TRBV12-4 to TRBJ2-1; 7 bases are a match to TRBD2. Trimming cost V 6 bases and J 6 bases; bases outside gene matches: 14. The CDR3 is made up of 16 amino acids. The CDR3 loop reads CASSKQRGSLVNEQFF. The DNA of the CDR3 is TGTGCCAGCAGCAAGCAGCGCGGGAGCTTGGTCAATGAGCAGTTCTTC.

This clonotype has a handful of counts. CDR3 coding DNA: TGTGCCTGGTATCAAGGGCAGGCCACAGATACGCAGTATTTT. This translates into CAWYQGQATDTQYF. V gene TRBV30 combines with J gene TRBJ2-3, with D uncertain. V was pared by 5 bases and J by 2 bases, with 14 bases between. The CDR3 has 14 residues. Germline assignment: CDR1 GTSNPN and CDR2 SVGIG (reference sequence).

Only a few counts were recorded for this clonotype. The V gene is TRBV6-5, the J gene TRBJ1-2, with TRBD1 identical over 8 bases. CDR1 MNHEY and CDR2 SVGAGI come from the germline V gene. The ends lost 0 bases at V and 3 bases at J; junction bases unmatched: 0. CDR3 length equals 14 residues. CDR3 coding DNA: TGTGCCAGCAGTTACTCGACAGGGGACTATGGCTACACCTTC. It yields the protein CASSYSTGDYGYTF.

This clonotype was seen a handful of times. The genes are TRBV7-9 and TRBJ2-7; 9 bases map to TRBD2. V shed 5 bases, J shed 6 bases, and the junction held 5 bases outside the gene matches. The CDR3 totals 13 residues. Germline V CDR1 and CDR2: SEHNR, FQNEAQ (reference sequence). CDR3 in amino acids: CASSVTSGLEQYF. The CDR3 DNA follows: TGTGCCAGCAGCGTTACTAGCGGGCTCGAGCAGTACTTC.

The chain is built from TRBV20-1 and TRBJ1-2; weak D call: TRBD1 (5 bases). The CDR3 is 14 amino acids. The V gene's germline CDR1 is DFQATT and CDR2 SNEGSKA (reference sequence). The V end lost 0 bases, the J end lost 7 bases, and 15 bases lay between the germline ends. DNA for the CDR3: TGCAGTGCTAGAGATCCGGACAAGACGTCTGGCTACACCTTC. This gives the protein CSARDPDKTSGYTF.

This clonotype was detected only a few times. The V gene is TRBV6-1, the J gene TRBJ1-4, with unresolved D. The V and J ends lost 6 bases and 3 bases respectively, with 11 bases between them. Germline CDR1 is MNHNS and CDR2 is SASEGT. The CDR3 covers 14 residues. CDR3 sequence reads: CASRTDGSNEKLFF. The CDR3 DNA follows: TGTGCCAGCAGGACGGACGGATCTAATGAAAAACTGTTTTTT.

The chain recombines TRBV28 with TRBJ1-1; D not resolved. The CDR3 is 15 residues long. The germline V and J ends were trimmed by 4 bases and 0 bases, with 12 bases remaining between them. Germline V CDR1 and CDR2: MDHEN, SYDVKM. This CDR3 is CASSSEGLMNTEAFF. The CDR3 region has the DNA TGTGCCAGCAGTTCCGAAGGACTGATGAACACTGAAGCTTTCTTT. Looking up the rest from reference TRBV28 and TRBJ1-1 gives the full variable domain: DVKVTQSSRYLVKRTGEKVFLECVQDMDHENMFWYRQDPGLGLRLIYFSYDVKMKEKGDIPEGYSVSREKKERFSLILESASTNQTSMYLCASSSEGLMNTEAFFGQGTRLTVV.